This passage covers 25 T cell receptor beta chains from one sample sequenced in a study of cytomegalovirus exposure and HLA in healthy donors. Primers: 60 Vbeta forward and 13 Jbeta reverse. Clones were read by immunoSEQ multiplex PCR, and TCRdb kept only the in-frame ones, dropping some. The sample shows approximately 260,000 clones, 80% to 90% of them seen only once. Sequenced input: PBMCs. The receptors originated from a woman aged 40 to 50 in good health and CMV-seropositive.

This sequence joins TRBV27 and TRBJ2-7, with a possible D match to TRBD1 (6 bases). V lost 0 bases and J lost 2, with 17 bases in between. The germline V gene encodes CDR1 MNHEY and CDR2 SMNVEV (reference sequence). This CDR3 comprises 17 residues. The CDR3 sequence is CASSLSGDRTEAYEQYF. Written as DNA, the CDR3 is TGTGCCAGCAGTTTATCGGGGGATAGGACAGAAGCCTACGAGCAGTACTTC.

The V call is TRBV18, the J call TRBJ1-1, with 7 bases that match TRBD1. Germline-derived CDR1 and CDR2 are KGHSH and LQKENI. V gave up 5 bases and J gave up 5 bases; unmatched junction bases: 5. The CDR3 length is 13 residues. CDR3 residues: CASSTGEGTEAFF. The CDR3 DNA reads as TGTGCCAGCTCAACAGGGGAAGGTACTGAAGCTTTCTTT.

This chain links TRBV7-2 with TRBJ2-1; TRBD1 agrees at 8 bases. The germline V gene encodes CDR1 SGHTA and CDR2 FQGNSA. Unmatched junction bases numbered 10, after V lost 5 bases and J lost 4 bases. The CDR3 length is 16 residues. DNA of the CDR3: TGTGCCAGCAGCGCTTACAGGGGGACCGGGTACAATGAGCAGTTCTTC. It translates to CASSAYRGTGYNEQFF. Full variable domain (remainder filled in from reference TRBV7-2 and TRBJ2-1): GAGVSQSPSNKVTEKGKDVELRCDPISGHTALYWYRQSLGQGLEFLIYFQGNSAPDKSGLPSDRFSAERTGGSVSTLTIQRTQQEDSAVYLCASSAYRGTGYNEQFFGPGTRLTVL.

The rearrangement joins TRBV29-1 to TRBJ1-4, with D possibly TRBD1 on 6 matching bases. The CDR3 loop spans 14 amino acids. V lost 6 bases and J lost 0, with 11 bases in between. Per the germline V gene, CDR1 is SQVTM and CDR2 is ANQGSEA. CDR3 coding DNA: TGCAGCGTGATATCAGGGGCAACTAATGAAAAACTGTTTTTT. It translates to CSVISGATNEKLFF.

This clone was seen a single time. The V and J genes are TRBV7-9 and TRBJ2-2, with a weak D call TRBD2 (5 bases). The V and J ends lost 5 bases and 1 base respectively, with 11 bases between them. In germline, CDR1 is SEHNR, CDR2 FQNEAQ (reference sequence). The CDR3 is 15 amino acids. The CDR3 reads CASSPWTLNTGELFF. DNA of the CDR3: TGTGCCAGCAGCCCCTGGACTTTGAACACCGGGGAGCTGTTTTTT.

This clone was observed a single time. The chain couples TRBV10-3 to TRBJ2-3; 10 bases line up with TRBD2. V trimming: 6 bases; J trimming: 3 bases; junction bases outside the gene matches: 15. The CDR3 is made up of 18 amino acids. Germline-derived CDR1 and CDR2 are ENHRY and SYGVKD. The CDR3 is CAIRAFEREGRSTDTQYF. The CDR3 coding sequence is TGTGCCATCAGGGCTTTTGAGCGGGAGGGCCGCTCGACAGATACGCAGTATTTT.

This chain uses TRBV7-9 with TRBJ2-5, with 7 bases identical to TRBD1. This CDR3 comprises 12 residues. With 5 bases clipped from V and 4 bases from J, the junction kept 1 base outside the gene matches. Germline values: CDR1 SEHNR, CDR2 FQNEAQ (reference sequence). For the CDR3, the DNA is TGTGCCAGCAGCCGGGACAGAGAGACCCAGTACTTC. Protein: CASSRDRETQYF.

The sample holds a few counts of this clone. The V and J genes are TRBV5-1 and TRBJ2-3; 7 nucleotides agree with TRBD1. The CDR3 length is 16 residues. The J segment lost 1 base and the V segment lost 2 bases, leaving 7 bases of the junction unmatched. CDR1 is SGHRS, CDR2 YFSETQ, per germline. In DNA, the CDR3 is TGCGCCAGCAGCTTAAGGCTCGGACAGGGCACAGATACGCAGTATTTT. Translated, it gives CASSLRLGQGTDTQYF.

V usage is TRBV7-9 and J usage is TRBJ2-7; 8 bases map to TRBD1. V dropped 4 bases and J dropped 0; count of bases not matched to a gene: 14. CDR3 length: 18 amino acids. Germline lookup yields CDR1 SEHNR and CDR2 FQNEAQ (reference sequence). The CDR3 DNA follows: TGTGCCAGCAGCTCTACTCGTGGAGGGACAGGAAGCTCCTACGAGCAGTACTTC. This gives the protein CASSSTRGGTGSSYEQYF.

The V and J genes are TRBV30 and TRBJ2-4, with 10 bases matching TRBD2. The germline V gene has CDR1 GTSNPN and CDR2 SVGIG (reference sequence). V was pared by 2 bases and J by 0 bases, with 10 bases of the junction left unmatched. The CDR3 is 18 residues long. The CDR3 nucleotides are TGTGCCTGGAGTAGGCTAGCGGGAGACCTTTTAGCCAAAAACATTCAGTACTTC. This codes for CAWSRLAGDLLAKNIQYF.

The J gene is TRBJ2-7, the V gene TRBV5-6; a weak D match, TRBD2 (5 bases). V dropped 1 base and J dropped 7 bases, with 6 bases sitting between them. The CDR3 has 11 amino acids. From germline, CDR1 is SGHDT and CDR2 YYEEEE. CDR3 amino acids: CASSLSGEQYF. CDR3 nucleotide sequence: TGTGCCAGCAGCTTGTCGGGGGAGCAGTACTTC.

This clone was counted a single time. DNA for the CDR3: TGTGCCTGGACTAGCGGGATCAGTGAGCAGTTCTTC. Protein: CAWTSGISEQFF. The V gene is TRBV30, the J gene TRBJ2-1; 9 positions agree with TRBD2. The junction had 4 bases not matched to a gene; V was cut back by 4 bases and J by 9 bases. The CDR3 is 12 residues long. The V gene's germline CDR1 is GTSNPN and CDR2 SVGIG (reference sequence).

The rearrangement uses TRBV14 and TRBJ2-3; D is uncertain. With 6 bases removed from V and 0 bases from J, the gap between germline ends came to 13 bases. The CDR3 contains 15 residues. Germline V gene data show CDR1 as SGHDN and CDR2 as FVKESK. The CDR3 reads CASRTTDTSTDTQYF. The CDR3 nucleotides read TGTGCCAGCAGGACCACAGACACTAGCACAGATACGCAGTATTTT. Variable domain in full (rest from reference TRBV14 and TRBJ2-3): EAGVTQFPSHSVIEKGQTVTLRCDPISGHDNLYWYRRVMGKEIKFLLHFVKESKQDESGMPNNRFLAERTGGTYSTLKVQPAELEDSGVYFCASRTTDTSTDTQYFGPGTRLTVL.

Remarks on this clone: One junction end disagrees with the germline gene, perhaps due to a read error. The chain employs TRBV7-8 and TRBJ2-7; 7 bases map to TRBD2. The CDR3 has 15 amino acids. The germline gives CDR1 SGHVS, CDR2 FQNEAQ. This CDR3 reads CASSLGREFSYEQYF. The CDR3 DNA follows: TGTGCCAGCAGTTTAGGGCGGGAGTTCTCCTACGAGCAGTACTTC.

This chain links TRBV19 with TRBJ1-2; 12 bases are a match to TRBD1. CDR1 LNHDA and CDR2 SQIVND come from the germline V gene (reference sequence). The CDR3 totals 15 residues. Trimming took 5 bases from V and 7 from J; bases not matched to a gene: 8. The CDR3 bases are TGTGCCAGTAGTCCTCAATGGGACAGGGGGCTTGGCTACACCTTC. This codes for CASSPQWDRGLGYTF.

The rearrangement links TRBV19 to TRBJ2-1, with 15 bases fitting TRBD2. The V gene's germline CDR1 is LNHDA and CDR2 SQIVND (reference sequence). This CDR3 spans 15 amino acids. V trimming: 7 bases; J trimming: 7 bases; junction bases outside the gene matches: 5. The chain's CDR3 is CASTGLAGGENEQFF. DNA of the CDR3: TGTGCCAGTACGGGACTAGCGGGAGGAGAGAATGAGCAGTTCTTC.

This chain joins TRBV5-1 and TRBJ2-1; 9 bases agree with TRBD1. This CDR3 is 15 amino acids long. V was clipped by 7 bases and J by 7 bases; unmatched bases: 12. Germline assignment: CDR1 SGHRS and CDR2 YFSETQ. CDR3 in DNA: TGCGCCAGCTCGACCCTGGGACAGGGAGGGAATGAGCAGTTCTTC. Protein product: CASSTLGQGGNEQFF.

This clone was seen once. The gene calls are TRBV6-1 and TRBJ1-5; D is ambiguous. V gave up 7 bases and J gave up 5 bases, with 15 bases separating them. The CDR3 is made up of 14 amino acids. CDR1 MNHNS and CDR2 SASEGT come from the germline V gene. The CDR3 sequence: CASTPGPRYQPQHF. CDR3 bases: TGTGCCAGCACCCCGGGTCCAAGGTATCAGCCCCAGCATTTT.

The CDR3 DNA sequence: TGTGCCAGCAGCCCCTCCTACGAGCAGTACTTC. As protein: CASSPSYEQYF. V and J are TRBV7-2 and TRBJ2-5, with D unclear. The DNA end is more similar to TRBJ2-7, so the J call may be wrong. Germline V gene lookup returns CDR1 SGHTA and CDR2 FQGNSA. This CDR3 is 11 amino acids long.

Points on this clone: Other DNA sequences in this sample translate to the same CDR3. The genes are TRBV4-2 and TRBJ2-3; TRBD2 might be the D (6 bases). The germline gives CDR1 LGHNA, CDR2 YNFKEQ. The CDR3 runs to 16 residues. V gave up 0 bases and J gave up 0 bases, with 10 bases separating them. CDR3 region: CASSQEGGASTDTQYF. The CDR3 bases are TGTGCCAGCAGCCAAGAGGGCGGGGCTAGCACAGATACGCAGTATTTT.

V and J are TRBV11-3 and TRBJ2-1, with a possible D match to TRBD2 (5 bases). The length of the CDR3 is 12 residues. The V gene lost 7 bases and the J gene lost 6 bases, with 10 bases spanning the gap. Germline CDR1 and CDR2: SGHNT and YENEEA. CDR3 in amino acids: CASNGEGNEQFF. CDR3 bases: TGTGCCAGCAACGGGGAAGGCAATGAGCAGTTCTTC.

The J gene is TRBJ1-6, the V gene TRBV27, with 9 positions matching TRBD1. Per germline, CDR1 MNHEY and CDR2 SMNVEV (reference sequence). The CDR3 loop spans 14 amino acids. V was clipped by 5 bases and J by 5 bases; unmatched bases: 1. The CDR3 DNA sequence: TGTGCCAGCAGTCGGACAGGGGATAATTCACCCCTCCACTTT. Amino acid sequence: CASSRTGDNSPLHF.

This chain joins TRBV7-2 and TRBJ1-4; D is uncertain. Germline loops: CDR1 SGHTA, CDR2 FQGNSA. This CDR3 spans 15 amino acids. With 5 bases removed from V and 4 bases from J, the gap between germline ends came to 14 bases. The CDR3 reads CASSDLGSGNEKLFF. In DNA, the CDR3 is TGTGCCAGCAGCGACTTGGGGAGCGGTAATGAAAAACTGTTTTTT.

This chain links TRBV19 with TRBJ2-5, with D maybe TRBD2 (6 bases). CDR3 length: 15 amino acids. V lost 5 bases, J lost 1 base, and 14 bases lay in between. The germline gives CDR1 LNHDA, CDR2 SQIVND (reference sequence). CDR3 bases: TGTGCCAGTAGTTATGCGGGGCTAGGCCAAGAGACCCAGTACTTC. The encoded protein is CASSYAGLGQETQYF.

The V and J genes are TRBV4-2 and TRBJ2-7; 13 nucleotides match TRBD2. Germline V gives CDR1 LGHNA, CDR2 YNFKEQ. V trimming: 5 bases; J trimming: 4 bases; junction bases outside the gene matches: 5. CDR3 length: 15 amino acids. CDR3 loop: CASSKGTSGIYEQYF. The CDR3 DNA is TGTGCCAGCAGCAAGGGGACTAGCGGGATTTACGAGCAGTACTTC.